Listed below are T cell receptor beta chains from one sample, sequenced in a study of T cell responses to AZD1222 COVID-19 vaccine. TCRdb keeps only in-frame clones here, not all; method: immunoSEQ multiplex PCR. The repertoire holds around 95,000 clones, approximately 91% seen once, with 1.5% to 2% in the top ten. The sample in question was peripheral blood, obtained on day 0 of AZD1222 vaccination. Receptor source: an adult in good health. Both conserved end residues are part of each CDR3. A D gene is named only where the DNA matches it firmly. Expanded clones get a size class; other rows say once, few or many, or leave the size out.

clone size: .
V gene: TRBV15
J gene: TRBJ2-5
D gene: .
CDR3 protein: CATSEGETSQGETQYF
CDR3 DNA: TGTGCCACCAGCGAGGGTGAGACTAGTCAGGGAGAGACCCAGTACTTC

clone size: once
V gene: TRBV5-1
J gene: TRBJ2-5
D gene: .
CDR3 protein: CASSPAGGSSDGQYF
CDR3 DNA: TGCGCCAGCAGCCCTGCCGGCGGTAGCTCGGATGGCCAGTACTTC

clone size: .
V gene: TRBV30
J gene: TRBJ1-5
D gene: .
CDR3 protein: CAWSPGVSPQHF
CDR3 DNA: TGTGCCTGGAGTCCCGGGGTGTCGCCCCAGCATTTT

clone size: once
V gene: TRBV12-3/TRBV12-4
J gene: TRBJ2-7
D gene: .
CDR3 protein: CASSFGPYEQYF
CDR3 DNA: TGTGCCAGCAGTTTTGGTCCCTACGAGCAGTACTTC

clone size: .
V gene: TRBV29-1
J gene: TRBJ2-7
D gene: .
CDR3 protein: CSVSDYLSSYEQYF
CDR3 DNA: TGCAGCGTCTCTGACTACCTGAGCTCCTACGAGCAGTACTTC

clone size: .
V gene: TRBV7-3
J gene: TRBJ1-1
D gene: .
CDR3 protein: CASSQTVNTEAFF
CDR3 DNA: TGTGCCAGCAGCCAGACAGTGAACACTGAAGCTTTCTTT

clone size: .
V gene: TRBV4-2
J gene: TRBJ2-2
D gene: TRBD2
CDR3 protein: CASSHRLTSGNTGELFF
CDR3 DNA: TGTGCCAGCAGCCACCGGCTGACTAGCGGAAACACCGGGGAGCTGTTTTTT

clone size: .
V gene: TRBV27
J gene: TRBJ2-7
D gene: .
CDR3 protein: CASSLGASTSYEQYF
CDR3 DNA: TGTGCCAGCAGTTTAGGGGCCTCGACTTCCTACGAGCAGTACTTC

clone size: .
V gene: TRBV2
J gene: TRBJ2-2
D gene: TRBD2
CDR3 protein: CASSGGLASGPNTGELFF
CDR3 DNA: TGTGCCAGCAGTGGGGGGTTGGCTAGCGGGCCGAACACCGGGGAGCTGTTTTTT

clone size: few
V gene: TRBV2
J gene: TRBJ2-2
D gene: TRBD1
CDR3 protein: CASRDGTGHTGELFF
CDR3 DNA: TGTGCCAGCAGGGATGGGACAGGGCACACCGGGGAGCTGTTTTTT

clone size: .
V gene: TRBV28
J gene: TRBJ1-1
D gene: .
CDR3 protein: CASTGQFSTEAFF
CDR3 DNA: TGTGCCAGCACCGGACAGTTTTCCACTGAAGCTTTCTTT

clone size: .
V gene: TRBV6-5
J gene: TRBJ2-7
D gene: .
CDR3 protein: CASRDYEQYF
CDR3 DNA: TGTGCCAGTAGAGACTACGAGCAGTACTTC

clone size: once
V gene: TRBV19
J gene: TRBJ1-2
D gene: TRBD1
CDR3 protein: CASSIAGQGAPGYTF
CDR3 DNA: TGTGCCAGTAGTATTGCGGGACAGGGGGCGCCCGGCTACACCTTC

clone size: .
V gene: TRBV7-9
J gene: TRBJ1-4
D gene: TRBD1
CDR3 protein: CASSQGTGNEKLFF
CDR3 DNA: TGTGCCAGCAGCCAAGGGACAGGAAATGAAAAACTGTTTTTT

clone size: .
V gene: TRBV27
J gene: TRBJ1-4
D gene: .
CDR3 protein: CARVETNEKLFF
CDR3 DNA: TGTGCCAGGGTGGAGACTAATGAAAAACTGTTTTTT

clone size: .
V gene: TRBV28
J gene: TRBJ2-7
D gene: .
CDR3 protein: CASSLQYEQYF
CDR3 DNA: TGTGCCAGCAGTTTACAGTACGAGCAGTACTTC

clone size: .
V gene: TRBV30
J gene: TRBJ2-3
D gene: .
CDR3 protein: CAWSLFGGFEYF
CDR3 DNA: TGTGCCTGGTCCCTATTTGGCGGATTTGAGTATTTT

clone size: .
V gene: TRBV2
J gene: TRBJ2-7
D gene: .
CDR3 protein: CASRGGQMSSYEQYF
CDR3 DNA: TGTGCCAGCAGGGGAGGACAGATGAGCTCCTACGAGCAGTACTTC

clone size: once
V gene: TRBV28
J gene: TRBJ2-5
D gene: .
CDR3 protein: CASSPAAGRGGVPETQYF
CDR3 DNA: TGTGCCAGCAGCCCAGCGGCCGGCAGGGGTGGCGTGCCGGAGACCCAGTACTTC

clone size: .
V gene: TRBV12-3/TRBV12-4
J gene: TRBJ1-3
D gene: .
CDR3 protein: CASSLATGTTIYF
CDR3 DNA: TGTGCCAGCAGTTTAGCGACCGGGACCACCATATATTTT

clone size: .
V gene: TRBV2
J gene: TRBJ2-5
D gene: .
CDR3 protein: CASSVEVQETQYF
CDR3 DNA: TGTGCCAGCAGTGTTGAGGTCCAAGAAACCCAGTACTTC

clone size: .
V gene: TRBV4-2
J gene: TRBJ1-6
D gene: .
CDR3 protein: CASSQDSGAYNSPLHF
CDR3 DNA: TGTGCCAGCAGCCAAGATTCGGGAGCATATAATTCACCCCTCCACTTT

clone size: .
V gene: TRBV7-3
J gene: TRBJ2-1
D gene: .
CDR3 protein: CASSLPTSEQFF
CDR3 DNA: TGTGCCAGCAGCTTACCGACCAGTGAGCAGTTCTTC

clone size: .
V gene: TRBV27
J gene: TRBJ2-1
D gene: TRBD2
CDR3 protein: CASRFNSGRLNEQFF
CDR3 DNA: TGTGCCAGCAGATTCAATAGCGGGAGGCTAAATGAGCAGTTCTTC

clone size: .
V gene: TRBV13
J gene: TRBJ1-4
D gene: .
CDR3 protein: CASSLREGPNEKLFF
CDR3 DNA: TGTGCCAGCAGCTTAAGGGAGGGCCCTAATGAAAAACTGTTTTTT

clone size: .
V gene: TRBV30
J gene: TRBJ2-6
D gene: TRBD1
CDR3 protein: CARGQGSISGANVLTF
CDR3 DNA: TGTGCCAGAGGACAGGGCTCAATCTCTGGGGCCAACGTCCTGACTTTC

clone size: .
V gene: TRBV2
J gene: TRBJ2-1
D gene: TRBD2
CDR3 protein: CASSKTSGSSYNEQFF
CDR3 DNA: TGTGCCAGCAGTAAGACTAGCGGAAGCTCCTACAATGAGCAGTTCTTC

clone size: .
V gene: TRBV18
J gene: TRBJ2-5
D gene: .
CDR3 protein: CASSPQQGEETQYF
CDR3 DNA: TGTGCCAGCTCACCTCAACAGGGCGAAGAGACCCAGTACTTC

clone size: .
V gene: TRBV5-4
J gene: TRBJ2-7
D gene: TRBD2
CDR3 protein: CASSSKRGDSYEQYF
CDR3 DNA: TGTGCCAGCAGCTCCAAGCGGGGTGATTCCTACGAGCAGTACTTC

clone size: .
V gene: TRBV7-8
J gene: TRBJ2-7
D gene: .
CDR3 protein: CASSLYQGPSYEQYF
CDR3 DNA: TGTGCCAGCAGCTTATATCAGGGGCCCTCCTACGAGCAGTACTTC

clone size: .
V gene: TRBV20-1
J gene: TRBJ2-1
D gene: .
CDR3 protein: CSAVPGEQFF
CDR3 DNA: TGCAGTGCCGTTCCGGGTGAGCAGTTCTTC

clone size: .
V gene: TRBV27
J gene: TRBJ1-2
D gene: .
CDR3 protein: CASSPQANGGYTF
CDR3 DNA: TGTGCCAGCAGTCCGCAGGCCAATGGTGGCTACACCTTC

clone size: .
V gene: TRBV10-2
J gene: TRBJ1-5
D gene: .
CDR3 protein: CASSGPSDNSNQPQHF
CDR3 DNA: TGCGCCAGCAGTGGCCCATCGGATAATAGCAATCAGCCCCAGCATTTT

clone size: .
V gene: TRBV6-5
J gene: TRBJ2-3
D gene: .
CDR3 protein: CATSPLDGTDTQYF
CDR3 DNA: TGTGCCACCTCACCACTAGATGGCACAGATACGCAGTATTTT

clone size: .
V gene: TRBV28
J gene: TRBJ2-7
D gene: .
CDR3 protein: CATSLRAEVSYEQYF
CDR3 DNA: TGTGCCACCTCCCTCCGCGCCGAGGTGTCCTACGAGCAGTACTTC

clone size: .
V gene: TRBV19
J gene: TRBJ1-4
D gene: .
CDR3 protein: CASGARDEKLFF
CDR3 DNA: TGTGCCAGTGGTGCTAGGGACGAAAAACTGTTTTTT

clone size: .
V gene: TRBV30
J gene: TRBJ2-4
D gene: TRBD1
CDR3 protein: CAWSVWTGANIQYF
CDR3 DNA: TGTGCCTGGAGTGTATGGACAGGGGCAAACATTCAGTACTTC

clone size: .
V gene: TRBV19
J gene: TRBJ2-7
D gene: TRBD1
CDR3 protein: CASSRGTGRNPLYEQYF
CDR3 DNA: TGTGCCAGTAGTAGAGGGACAGGGCGCAACCCCCTCTACGAGCAGTACTTC

clone size: .
V gene: TRBV18
J gene: TRBJ1-1
D gene: .
CDR3 protein: CASSPGAQDTEAFF
CDR3 DNA: TGTGCCAGCTCACCAGGCGCCCAGGACACTGAAGCTTTCTTT

clone size: .
V gene: TRBV3-1/TRBV3-2
J gene: TRBJ1-1
D gene: .
CDR3 protein: CASSQHTPGPEGAFF
CDR3 DNA: TGTGCCAGCAGCCAGCACACACCGGGCCCCGAGGGAGCTTTCTTT